The T cell receptor (beta chain) under discussion was sequenced for a study of cytomegalovirus exposure and HLA in healthy donors. Study findings and constraints: As a later analysis revealed, the rate of TCR association differed by HLA locus, with DRB1 most and HLA-C fewest.

The PCR was carried out with 60 Vbeta primers and 13 Jbeta primers. The repertoire was sequenced with immunoSEQ multiplex PCR; TCRdb's copy has only in-frame clones and lacks some. The sample lists some 200,000 clones, about 80% occurring once. The ends were cut back, 1 base at V and 0 bases at J, with 4 bases in the middle. This CDR3 region has 14 residues. The germline V gene has CDR1 GTSNPN and CDR2 SVGIG (reference sequence). Details on this clone: Its antigen is not identified.

The sample was PBMCs. The V gene is TRBV30, the J gene TRBJ2-6; D uncertain. This receptor was obtained from a woman in her 50s in good health and CMV-seropositive. The CDR3 sequence: CAWSAGSGANVLTF. In DNA, the CDR3 is TGTGCCTGGAGTGCCGGCTCTGGGGCCAACGTCCTGACTTTC.